The clone carrying this T cell receptor (beta chain) has just a few counts. This record comes from a study of identical twins. V lost 5 bases and J lost 12, with 17 bases in between. Per the germline V gene, CDR1 is SGHTA and CDR2 is FQGNSA. This CDR3 comprises 13 residues. TCRdb called the 5' RACE reads again in MiXCR, with one record for every CDR3 protein. The table has some 590,000 distinct CDR3 sequences, nearly 10% seen once; the top ten hold more than 2.5%. This same sample was also taken into another study, of yellow fever vaccine responses in identical twins.

The receptor was derived from a young woman in good health. Input material: PBMCs. The V gene is TRBV7-2, the J gene TRBJ2-1, with D tentatively TRBD2 (5 bases). In DNA, the CDR3 is TGTGCCAGCAGCCTCCCGCCGGGGTCAGGGCAGTTCTTC. Its protein product is CASSLPPGSGQFF.